This TCR beta chain was profiled in a study of technical replicates of blood from four donors. V dropped 3 bases and J dropped 3 bases, with 12 bases sitting between them. CDR1 and CDR2 (germline): MDHEN, SYDVKM. The CDR3 length is 14 residues. Generated by immunoSEQ multiplex PCR, the TCRdb table keeps only in-frame clones and is missing some. The sample includes about 82,000 clones, roughly 94% of them seen just once. The specimen sequenced was T cells isolated from PBMCs. The chain has TRBV28 and TRBJ2-7; D is undetermined. This receptor was identified in a human donor in good health. As DNA, the CDR3 is TGTGCCAGCAGTTTCGCCAGGTTTTACTACGAGCAGTACTTC. It codes for CASSFARFYYEQYF.